Given below is one TCR beta chain in context. The V end was cut by 5 bases, the J end by 8 bases, with 15 bases between. Germline loops: CDR1 GTSNPN, CDR2 SVGIG (reference sequence). The CDR3 has 13 residues. This sample was taken from a study of blood T cell repertoires in COVID-19. Study summary: PBMCs, B-cell-depleted T cells, or T cells were the source of the cDNA or gDNA that made up the material.

Measured with immunoSEQ multiplex PCR; TCRdb has only the in-frame clones, and not every one. Found here are roughly 340,000 clones, more than 75% of them singletons; the top ten hold less than 3.5%. Material: peripheral blood. This rearrangement joins TRBV30 to TRBJ1-4, with a tentative D call TRBD1 (5 bases). The origin of this receptor is a woman aged 18-35 years who had recovered from COVID-19. CDR3 sequence reads: CAWQPGSGEKLFF. The CDR3 DNA is TGTGCCTGGCAGCCAGGGTCTGGGGAAAAACTGTTTTTT.